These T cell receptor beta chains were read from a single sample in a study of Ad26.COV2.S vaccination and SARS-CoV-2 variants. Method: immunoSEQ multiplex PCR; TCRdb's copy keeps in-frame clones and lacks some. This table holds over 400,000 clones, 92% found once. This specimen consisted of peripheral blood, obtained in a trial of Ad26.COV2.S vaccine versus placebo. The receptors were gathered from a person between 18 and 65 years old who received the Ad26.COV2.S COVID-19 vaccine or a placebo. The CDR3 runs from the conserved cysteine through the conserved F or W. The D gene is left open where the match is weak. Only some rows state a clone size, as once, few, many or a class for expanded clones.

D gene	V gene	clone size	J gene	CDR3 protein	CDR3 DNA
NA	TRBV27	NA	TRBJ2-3	CASSFRRGTDTQYF	TGTGCCAGCAGTTTCCGGCGGGGTACAGATACGCAGTATTTT
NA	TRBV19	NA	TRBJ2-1	CASSPIGNEQFF	TGTGCCAGTAGCCCCATTGGGAATGAGCAGTTCTTC
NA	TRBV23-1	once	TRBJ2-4	CASSQKFHSYLDIQYF	TGCGCCAGCAGTCAAAAATTCCACAGCTACTTGGACATTCAGTACTTC
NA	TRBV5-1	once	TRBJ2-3	CASSLGGAADTQYF	TGCGCCAGCAGCTTGGGAGGGGCCGCAGATACGCAGTATTTT
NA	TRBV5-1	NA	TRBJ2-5	CASSFARGTETQYF	TGCGCCAGCAGCTTCGCGCGGGGAACGGAGACCCAGTACTTC
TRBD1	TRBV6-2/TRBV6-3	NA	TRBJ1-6	CASSYPETGTFPTGYNSPLHF	TGTGCCAGCAGTTATCCTGAGACAGGGACTTTTCCGACCGGGTATAATTCACCCCTCCACTTT
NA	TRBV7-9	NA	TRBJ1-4	CASSLAADEKLFF	TGTGCCAGCAGCTTAGCGGCCGATGAAAAACTGTTTTTT
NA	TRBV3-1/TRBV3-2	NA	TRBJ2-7	CASSFRGIPSYEQYF	TGTGCCAGCAGCTTCAGGGGTATCCCCTCCTACGAGCAGTACTTC
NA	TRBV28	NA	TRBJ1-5	CASSFGPTSNQPQHF	TGTGCCAGCAGTTTCGGCCCGACCAGCAATCAGCCCCAGCATTTT
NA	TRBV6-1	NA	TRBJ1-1	CASSEMDGMNTEAFF	TGTGCCAGCAGTGAAATGGACGGCATGAACACTGAAGCTTTCTTT
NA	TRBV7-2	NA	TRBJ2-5	CASSPGWGGRETQYF	TGTGCCAGCAGCCCAGGCTGGGGCGGCCGGGAGACCCAGTACTTC
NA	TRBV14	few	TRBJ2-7	CASSHYHLEQYF	TGTGCCAGCAGCCACTATCATCTCGAGCAGTACTTC
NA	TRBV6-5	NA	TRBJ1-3	CASSRDIRNTIYF	TGTGCCAGCAGCCGGGACATCCGAAACACCATATATTTT
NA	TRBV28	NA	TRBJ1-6	CASSLVHPDSSYNSPLHF	TGTGCCAGCAGTCTAGTGCACCCGGACAGCTCCTATAATTCACCCCTCCACTTT
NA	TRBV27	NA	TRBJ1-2	CASRDARGGAVGGYTF	TGTGCCAGCAGGGATGCTCGGGGGGGCGCGGTGGGTGGCTACACCTTC
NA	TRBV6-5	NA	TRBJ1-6	CASSYSRTITGSPLHF	TGTGCCAGCAGTTACTCGCGGACAATAACCGGTTCACCCCTCCACTTT
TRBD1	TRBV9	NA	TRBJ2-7	CASSVSGTGGYEQYF	TGTGCCAGCAGCGTTTCAGGGACAGGGGGCTACGAGCAGTACTTC
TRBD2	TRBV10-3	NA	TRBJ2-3	CAISEGPAGVTDTQYF	TGTGCCATCAGTGAGGGGCCAGCGGGGGTCACAGATACGCAGTATTTT
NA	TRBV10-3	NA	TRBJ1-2	CAISETDIYGYTF	TGTGCCATCAGTGAGACGGACATCTATGGCTACACCTTC
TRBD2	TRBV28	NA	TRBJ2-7	CASSDVGGGLRAQYF	TGTGCCAGCAGTGACGTCGGGGGGGGACTACGAGCGCAGTACTTC
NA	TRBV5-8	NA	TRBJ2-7	CASSFLGPYEQYF	TGTGCCAGCAGCTTTTTGGGTCCCTACGAGCAGTACTTC
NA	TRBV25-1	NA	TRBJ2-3	CASSGPRRTAGTDTQYF	TGTGCCAGCAGTGGACCCCGGAGGACGGCGGGCACAGATACGCAGTATTTT
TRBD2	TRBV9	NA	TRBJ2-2	CASSVGLAGGPDTGELFF	TGTGCCAGCAGCGTGGGACTAGCGGGGGGGCCTGACACCGGGGAGCTGTTTTTT
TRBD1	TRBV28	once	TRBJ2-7	CASSYRQGPYEQYF	TGTGCCAGCAGTTATAGACAGGGGCCCTACGAGCAGTACTTC
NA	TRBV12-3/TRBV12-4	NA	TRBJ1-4	CASTLWPNEKLFF	TGTGCCAGCACCCTTTGGCCTAATGAAAAACTGTTTTTT
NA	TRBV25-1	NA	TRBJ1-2	CASKRGENYGYTF	TGTGCCAGCAAACGGGGGGAAAACTATGGCTACACCTTC
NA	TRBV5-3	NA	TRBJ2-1	CARSLAGLRSNEQFF	TGTGCCAGAAGCTTGGCGGGACTGCGCTCCAATGAGCAGTTCTTC
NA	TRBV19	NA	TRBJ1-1	CASSIGGTSPEAFF	TGTGCCAGTAGTATAGGGGGCACCTCCCCTGAAGCTTTCTTT
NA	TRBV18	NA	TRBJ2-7	CASSPTQAMIYEQYF	TGTGCCAGCTCACCAACACAGGCAATGATCTACGAGCAGTACTTC
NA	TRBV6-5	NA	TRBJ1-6	CASSDRSQVSPLHF	TGTGCCAGCAGCGACAGATCACAGGTTTCACCCCTCCACTTT
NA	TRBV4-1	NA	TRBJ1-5	CASSQDAISNQPQHF	TGCGCCAGCAGCCAAGATGCAATTAGCAATCAGCCCCAGCATTTT
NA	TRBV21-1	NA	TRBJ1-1	CASSPSGGMNTEAFF	TGTGCCAGCAGCCCTTCGGGCGGCATGAACACTGAAGCTTTCTTT
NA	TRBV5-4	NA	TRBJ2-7	CASSLGSGDYEQYF	TGTGCCAGCAGCTTAGGGAGTGGGGACTACGAGCAGTACTTC
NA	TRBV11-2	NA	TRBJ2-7	CASSSSTGNEQYF	TGTGCCAGCAGCTCAAGTACGGGGAACGAGCAGTACTTC
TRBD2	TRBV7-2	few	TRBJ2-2	CASSLRTSGGAADTGELFF	TGTGCCAGCAGCTTAAGAACTAGCGGGGGGGCCGCGGACACCGGGGAGCTGTTTTTT
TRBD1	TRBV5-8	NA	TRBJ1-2	CASSDADGGGHRDYGYTF	TGTGCCAGCAGCGATGCCGACGGAGGGGGCCACCGGGACTATGGCTACACCTTC
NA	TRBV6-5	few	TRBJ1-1	CASSYHQGSGNTEAFF	TGTGCCAGCAGTTATCATCAGGGAAGTGGGAACACTGAAGCTTTCTTT
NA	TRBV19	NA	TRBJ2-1	CASRWTEYNEQFF	TGTGCCAGTAGATGGACAGAATACAATGAGCAGTTCTTC
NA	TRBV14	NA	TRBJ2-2	CASSQVGGELFF	TGTGCCAGCAGCCAAGTGGGGGGGGAGCTGTTTTTT
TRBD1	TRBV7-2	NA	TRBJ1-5	CASSLDGQGGQPQHF	TGTGCCAGCAGCTTAGACGGGCAGGGGGGTCAGCCCCAGCATTTT
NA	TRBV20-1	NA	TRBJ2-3	CSASEGLGTDTQYF	TGCAGTGCTAGTGAAGGACTCGGCACAGATACGCAGTATTTT
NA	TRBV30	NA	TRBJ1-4	CAWSDLGSRSEKLFF	TGTGCCTGGAGCGACCTCGGGAGCCGGAGCGAAAAACTGTTTTTT
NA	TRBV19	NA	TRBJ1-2	CASSIRGAGGRAWGYTF	TGTGCCAGTAGTATTAGAGGAGCGGGCGGCAGGGCATGGGGCTACACCTTC
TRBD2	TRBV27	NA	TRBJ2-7	CASSFFLLGGRACYEQYF	TGTGCCAGCAGTTTTTTTCTTTTGGGAGGGAGGGCTTGCTACGAGCAGTACTTC
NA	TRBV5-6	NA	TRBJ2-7	CASSLVQSSYEQYF	TGTGCCAGCAGCTTGGTACAGAGCTCCTACGAGCAGTACTTC
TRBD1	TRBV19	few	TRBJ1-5	CASSIDGTGPNQPQHF	TGTGCCAGTAGTATAGACGGGACAGGGCCGAATCAGCCCCAGCATTTT
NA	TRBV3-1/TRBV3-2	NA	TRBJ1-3	CASSQGTRNTIYF	TGTGCCAGCAGCCAAGGGACCCGAAACACCATATATTTT
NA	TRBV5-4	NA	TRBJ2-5	CASSPAHRRQETQYF	TGTGCCAGCAGCCCCGCTCATCGCCGACAAGAGACCCAGTACTTC
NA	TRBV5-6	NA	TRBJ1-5	CASSRRDGSNQPQHF	TGTGCCAGCAGCCGAAGGGACGGTAGCAATCAGCCCCAGCATTTT
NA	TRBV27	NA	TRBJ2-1	CASSSPRGPRYNEQFF	TGTGCCAGCAGTTCTCCCCGGGGCCCCCGTTACAATGAGCAGTTCTTC
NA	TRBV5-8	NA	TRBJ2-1	CASSLAGGLDEQFF	TGTGCCAGCAGCTTGGCGGGCGGGTTGGATGAGCAGTTCTTC
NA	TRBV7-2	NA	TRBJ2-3	CASSWTSADTQYF	TGTGCCAGCAGCTGGACATCGGCAGATACGCAGTATTTT
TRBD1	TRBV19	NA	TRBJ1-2	CASSINRGTPLWGYTF	TGTGCCAGTAGTATCAACAGGGGGACCCCTCTATGGGGCTACACCTTC